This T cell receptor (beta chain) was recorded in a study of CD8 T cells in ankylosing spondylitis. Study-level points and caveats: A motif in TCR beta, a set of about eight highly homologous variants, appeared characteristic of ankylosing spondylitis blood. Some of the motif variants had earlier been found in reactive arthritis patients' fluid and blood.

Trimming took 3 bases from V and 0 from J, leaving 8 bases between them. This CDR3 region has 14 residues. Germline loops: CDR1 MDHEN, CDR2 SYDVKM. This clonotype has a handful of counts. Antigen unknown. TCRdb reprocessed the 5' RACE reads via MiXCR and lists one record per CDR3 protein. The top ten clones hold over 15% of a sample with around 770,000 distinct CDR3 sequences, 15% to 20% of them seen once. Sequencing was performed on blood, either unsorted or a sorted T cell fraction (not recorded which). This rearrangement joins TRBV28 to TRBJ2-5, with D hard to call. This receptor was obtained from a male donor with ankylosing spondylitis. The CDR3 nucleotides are TGTGCCAGCAGTTTGCGCCTGCACCAAGAGACCCAGTACTTC. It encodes CASSLRLHQETQYF.